The T cell receptor (beta chain) under discussion was sequenced for a study of Ad26.COV2.S vaccination and SARS-CoV-2 variants. The V end lost 0 bases, the J end lost 0 bases, and 10 bases lay between the germline ends. Germline CDR1 and CDR2: SGDLS and YYNGEE. CDR3 length: 15 amino acids. The treatment is: roughly 19 received Ad26.COV2.S at low or high dose, single or two shots; 5 received placebo; per-sample allocation not given. All samples were drawn on day 63, counting from the first vaccine or placebo injection. Generated by immunoSEQ multiplex PCR, the TCRdb table keeps only in-frame clones and is missing some. The data contain 440,000 or so clones, 92% of them seen just once; the ten biggest clones take up less than 2%.

The TCR sequence derives from a person between 18 and 65 years old who received the Ad26.COV2.S COVID-19 vaccine or a placebo. V and J are TRBV9 and TRBJ2-7, with D unclear. The sample was peripheral blood, taken in a trial of Ad26.COV2.S vaccine versus placebo. The CDR3 sequence: CASSVGGTTSYEQYF. As DNA, the CDR3 is TGTGCCAGCAGCGTAGGTGGCACGACCTCCTACGAGCAGTACTTC.